The 27 T cell receptor beta chains below were found in one sample sequenced in a study of shared clonotypes between healthy human individuals. Sequenced by immunoSEQ multiplex PCR; TCRdb stores in-frame clones only, minus some. This table holds millions of clones, around 94% found once. Sequencing was performed on naive CD4+ T cells sorted from blood. Subset indicated: CD45RA+ positively selected. These receptors were collected from a man between 18 and 29 years old in good health.

V is TRBV7-2 and J is TRBJ1-5; D unresolved. The CDR3 consists of 12 residues. CDR1 is SGHTA and CDR2 is FQGNSA in the germline V gene. V shed 4 bases and J shed 8 bases, with 9 bases lying between them. DNA for the CDR3: TGTGCCAGCAGCTCGGGCGAGAAGCCCCAGCATTTT. It specifies CASSSGEKPQHF.

Concerning this clone itself: Distinct nucleotide sequences in the sample also encode this CDR3. The J gene is TRBJ1-3, the V gene TRBV6-5; D is possibly TRBD1 (6 bases). The CDR3 consists of 13 residues. Trimming removed 6 bases from V and 4 bases from J, with 10 bases in between. The V gene's germline CDR1 is MNHEY and CDR2 SVGAGI. The CDR3 reads CASRQGSGNTIYF. The DNA of the CDR3 is TGTGCCAGCAGACAGGGCTCGGGAAACACCATATATTTT.

The genes are TRBV5-1 and TRBJ2-1; 10 bases match TRBD1. Per the germline V gene, CDR1 is SGHRS and CDR2 is YFSETQ. This CDR3 contains 15 residues. With V trimmed by 3 bases and J by 9 bases, 9 bases remained unmatched. The CDR3 reads CASSWGTGQGFEQFF. DNA of the CDR3: TGCGCCAGCAGCTGGGGGACGGGACAGGGGTTTGAGCAGTTCTTC.

CDR3 loop: CATTQTGGTDTQYF. The CDR3 DNA sequence: TGTGCCACCACCCAGACAGGCGGCACAGATACGCAGTATTTT. This chain joins TRBV19 and TRBJ2-3; possibly TRBD1 for D (6 bases). V dropped 10 bases and J dropped 1 base, with 15 bases sitting between them. The CDR3 runs to 14 residues. Germline values: CDR1 LNHDA, CDR2 SQIVND (reference sequence).

The chain links TRBV6-5 to TRBJ1-1, with D maybe TRBD1 (5 bases). Germline CDR1 and CDR2: MNHEY and SVGAGI. Trimming shortened V by 2 bases and J by 5 bases, and 18 bases separated the two germline ends. This CDR3 contains 16 residues. The CDR3 DNA is TGTGCCAGCAGTTACAATGCGGGACCGGGCGTTACTGAAGCTTTCTTT. It specifies CASSYNAGPGVTEAFF.

This clone was counted only a few times. V usage is TRBV7-9 and J usage is TRBJ1-6; D ambiguous. CDR1 and CDR2 from the germline V gene are SEHNR and FQNEAQ (reference sequence). CDR3 length: 13 amino acids. Trimming stripped 5 bases from V and 10 bases from J, with 12 bases between. The CDR3 region has the DNA TGTGCCAGCAGCCCGTCTCAGGTCTCACCCCTCCACTTT. This codes for CASSPSQVSPLHF.

This chain joins TRBV7-9 and TRBJ1-1, with 7 bases fitting TRBD1. V lost 8 bases, J lost 11 bases, and 5 bases stayed unmatched. This CDR3 has 10 residues. CDR1 SEHNR and CDR2 FQNEAQ come from the germline V gene (reference sequence). CDR3 coding DNA: TGTGCCAGCGGGGGACAGACCGCTTTCTTT. Translation: CASGGQTAFF.

The V gene is TRBV30, the J gene TRBJ1-2, with D perhaps TRBD1 (5 bases). Germline CDR1 reads GTSNPN; CDR2 reads SVGIG (reference sequence). The V and J ends lost 1 base and 4 bases respectively, with 10 bases between them. CDR3 length equals 13 residues. CDR3 region: CAWSEKGAYGYTF. The DNA of the CDR3 is TGTGCCTGGAGTGAAAAAGGGGCCTATGGCTACACCTTC.

The rearrangement joins TRBV18 to TRBJ2-5; a possible D gene is TRBD1 (6 bases). The CDR3 covers 15 residues. V dropped 6 bases and J dropped 4 bases, with 18 bases sitting between them. CDR1 KGHSH and CDR2 LQKENI come from the germline V gene. The CDR3 DNA sequence: TGTGCCAGCTCCCTACTCTTGGCAGGGGCAGAGACCCAGTACTTC. Translated, it gives CASSLLLAGAETQYF.

The chain has TRBV5-1 and TRBJ2-5; D is tentatively TRBD1 or TRBD2 (5 bases each). Germline V gives CDR1 SGHRS, CDR2 YFSETQ. This CDR3 spans 14 amino acids. V lost 1 base to trimming and J lost 4 bases, with 11 bases between them. Written as DNA, the CDR3 is TGCGCCAGCAGCTTGTTGGGGGAAGGAGAGACCCAGTACTTC. Translated: CASSLLGEGETQYF.

The chain carries TRBV6-4 and TRBJ1-5; no reliable D call. The CDR3 sequence is 13 residues long. Looked up from germline, CDR1 is MRHNA and CDR2 is SNTAGT. V was trimmed by 3 bases and J by 6 bases, leaving 9 bases between them. CDR3 in amino acids: CASSESWGQPQHF. CDR3 bases: TGTGCCAGCAGTGAGTCGTGGGGTCAGCCCCAGCATTTT.

The rearrangement joins TRBV10-3 to TRBJ1-6; D might be TRBD1 (5 bases). Germline CDR1 and CDR2: ENHRY and SYGVKD. The CDR3 spans 15 residues. The germline V and J ends were trimmed by 7 bases and 7 bases, with 17 bases remaining between them. This chain's CDR3 is CAITAGGGNNSPLHF. The CDR3 bases are TGTGCCATCACCGCCGGGGGGGGTAACAATTCACCCCTCCACTTT.

The J gene is TRBJ2-2, the V gene TRBV4-1; D unclear. CDR3 size: 16 residues. The germline V gene encodes CDR1 MGHRA and CDR2 YSYEKL. V lost 5 bases and J 0 bases, leaving 13 bases between the germline ends. This CDR3 is CASSTRLGPNTGELFF. The DNA of the CDR3 is TGCGCCAGCAGCACCCGACTGGGTCCGAACACCGGGGAGCTGTTTTTT.

A remark on this clone: Distinct nucleotide sequences in the sample also encode this CDR3. The chain combines TRBV18 with TRBJ2-7; D call uncertain. The CDR3 length is 14 residues. The germline V gene has CDR1 KGHSH and CDR2 LQKENI. The V end lost 0 bases, the J end lost 2 bases, and 8 bases lay between the germline ends. Here the CDR3 DNA reads TGTGCCAGCTCACCACCGGCCGGAACCTACGAGCAGTACTTC. Protein product: CASSPPAGTYEQYF.

The chain carries TRBV5-8 and TRBJ2-7; the D call may be TRBD1 or TRBD2 (5 bases each). With 3 bases removed from V and 2 bases from J, the gap between germline ends came to 12 bases. The CDR3 loop spans 14 amino acids. Looked up from germline, CDR1 is SGHTS and CDR2 is YDEGEE. The CDR3 bases are TGTGCCAGCAGCTCTCGGGGCGTCCCCTACGAGCAGTACTTC. As protein: CASSSRGVPYEQYF.

This chain uses TRBV7-9 with TRBJ1-3; 12 nucleotides line up with TRBD1. CDR1 and CDR2 from the germline V gene are SEHNR and FQNEAQ (reference sequence). J lost 4 bases, V lost 6 bases, and 7 bases had no gene match. The CDR3 is 16 residues long. In DNA, the CDR3 is TGTGCCAGCAGTTACTCCGGGACAGGGGGCGGAAACACCATATATTTT. This gives the protein CASSYSGTGGGNTIYF.

The chain's CDR3 is CAWSVQRTSGRLPYEQYF. The DNA of the CDR3 is TGTGCCTGGAGTGTACAAAGGACTAGCGGGAGGCTCCCCTACGAGCAGTACTTC. V is TRBV30 and J is TRBJ2-7, with 14 bases identical to TRBD2. This CDR3 is 18 amino acids long. Germline trimming cut 0 bases from V and 2 bases from J; bases unmatched to any gene: 9. CDR1 is GTSNPN, CDR2 SVGIG, per germline (reference sequence).

CDR3: CASSFLGRETQYF. CDR3 in DNA: TGTGCCAGCAGTTTTCTGGGGAGAGAGACCCAGTACTTC. The rearrangement joins TRBV27 to TRBJ2-5; D perhaps matches TRBD2 (5 bases). CDR3 length: 13 amino acids. V lost 3 bases to trimming and J lost 4 bases, with 9 bases between them. The germline gives CDR1 MNHEY, CDR2 SMNVEV (reference sequence).

The chain combines TRBV5-1 with TRBJ2-1; 7 bases align to TRBD1. In germline, CDR1 is SGHRS, CDR2 YFSETQ. This CDR3 region has 15 residues. Losses at the gene ends were 2 bases for V and 6 bases for J; bases not matched to a gene: 8. The CDR3 DNA sequence: TGCGCCAGCAGCTTCGAAGGACAGGTAGGCAATGAGCAGTTCTTC. Translated, it gives CASSFEGQVGNEQFF.

The chain recombines TRBV20-1 with TRBJ1-2; 7 positions match TRBD1. The CDR3 consists of 11 residues. J was trimmed by 2 bases and V by 7 bases; bases with no gene match: 1. Germline V lookup: CDR1 DFQATT, CDR2 SNEGSKA (reference sequence). DNA for the CDR3: TGCAGTGTGACAGGGAACTATGGCTACACCTTC. Its protein is CSVTGNYGYTF.

The V gene is TRBV5-1, the J gene TRBJ2-4; D is possibly TRBD1 (6 bases). Between the trimmed V and J ends, which lost 7 bases and 0 bases, there was a span of 17 bases. Germline V gene sequence: CDR1 SGHRS, CDR2 YFSETQ. This CDR3 is 16 amino acids long. CDR3 in amino acids: CASHSGQTLAKNIQYF. The CDR3 bases are TGCGCCAGCCACTCCGGACAGACCTTAGCCAAAAACATTCAGTACTTC.

The rearrangement joins TRBV6-1 to TRBJ1-4, with a possible D match to TRBD1 (5 bases). The germline V gene has CDR1 MNHNS and CDR2 SASEGT. Trimming removed 8 bases from V and 5 bases from J, with 18 bases in between. The CDR3 is 15 residues long. In DNA, the CDR3 is TGTGCCAGCGGTGCGCCGGGACGGGAGAATGAAAAACTGTTTTTT. Its protein is CASGAPGRENEKLFF.

The CDR3 loop reads CASSLPGQGAHGYTF. CDR3 DNA: TGTGCCAGCAGTCTCCCGGGACAGGGGGCGCATGGCTACACCTTC. V and J are TRBV28 and TRBJ1-2; 12 bases agree with TRBD1. The CDR3 covers 15 residues. Germline trimming cut 5 bases from V and 6 bases from J; bases unmatched to any gene: 7. The germline V gene encodes CDR1 MDHEN and CDR2 SYDVKM.

The chain is built from TRBV28 and TRBJ2-1, with unresolved D. The germline V and J ends were trimmed by 5 bases and 4 bases, with 12 bases remaining between them. The germline V gene has CDR1 MDHEN and CDR2 SYDVKM. The CDR3 loop spans 14 amino acids. The DNA of the CDR3 is TGTGCCAGCAGTGCCAGACCAAAGTACAATGAGCAGTTCTTC. Amino acids: CASSARPKYNEQFF.

V usage is TRBV9 and J usage is TRBJ2-2, with TRBD1 matching over 9 bases. CDR1 and CDR2 from the germline V gene are SGDLS and YYNGEE. With V trimmed by 3 bases and J by 8 bases, 2 bases remained unmatched. The CDR3 consists of 13 residues. The CDR3 loop reads CASSGGTGGELFF. For the CDR3, the DNA is TGTGCCAGCAGCGGAGGGACAGGGGGGGAGCTGTTTTTT.

This clone was recorded only once. Other DNA sequences from this sample encode an identical CDR3 as well. The V gene is TRBV29-1, the J gene TRBJ2-7; TRBD1 agrees at 9 bases. The CDR3 runs to 13 residues. Germline lookup yields CDR1 SQVTM and CDR2 ANQGSEA. The junction had 3 bases not matched to a gene; V was cut back by 4 bases and J by 2 bases. In nucleotides, the CDR3 is TGCAGCGTTGGGGGACAGGGAGCCTACGAGCAGTACTTC. Translating it yields CSVGGQGAYEQYF.

V is TRBV7-9 and J is TRBJ2-5, with D perhaps matching TRBD2 (5 bases). The length of the CDR3 is 15 residues. Germline CDR1 and CDR2: SEHNR and FQNEAQ (reference sequence). Between the trimmed V and J ends, which lost 5 bases and 2 bases, there was a span of 15 bases. The CDR3 nucleotides are TGTGCCAGCAGCCACTTTGACACGGGGCAAGAGACCCAGTACTTC. This codes for CASSHFDTGQETQYF.